This passage covers 5 T cell receptor beta chains from one sample sequenced in a study of blood T cell repertoires in COVID-19. Libraries were prepared by immunoSEQ multiplex PCR; TCRdb keeps only in-frame clonotypes and omits some of them. Among 50,000 to 70,000 clones listed, roughly 70% were seen once. The sample taken for sequencing was PBMCs or T cells enriched from blood (not recorded which). The receptors were gathered from a woman aged 55-69 years who had been exposed to COVID-19.

The chain is built from TRBV7-8 and TRBJ1-1; a possible D gene is TRBD1 (5 bases). The V and J ends lost 5 bases and 3 bases respectively, with 13 bases between them. This CDR3 contains 14 residues. Germline V lookup: CDR1 SGHVS, CDR2 FQNEAQ. CDR3 amino acids: CASSQPWGDTEAFF. CDR3 bases: TGTGCCAGCAGCCAACCCTGGGGGGACACTGAAGCTTTCTTT.

Only a few counts were recorded for this clone. The chain is built from TRBV6-6 and TRBJ2-7; 8 positions agree with TRBD1. The J segment lost 11 bases and the V segment lost 2 bases, leaving 5 bases of the junction unmatched. Germline CDR1 is MNHNY and CDR2 is SVGAGI (reference sequence). There are 12 residues in the CDR3. The CDR3 protein is CASSYNPGGKYF. CDR3 nucleotide sequence: TGTGCCAGCAGTTACAATCCAGGGGGCAAGTACTTC.

The chain uses TRBV27 and TRBJ1-1; TRBD1 matches at 7 bases. The germline V gene has CDR1 MNHEY and CDR2 SMNVEV (reference sequence). The CDR3 totals 15 residues. The J segment lost 3 bases and the V segment lost 5 bases, leaving 9 bases of the junction unmatched. CDR3 loop: CASSRQGVIDTEAFF. The CDR3 DNA follows: TGTGCCAGCAGTCGCCAGGGGGTTATCGACACTGAAGCTTTCTTT.

The chain joins TRBV3-1 (or the pseudogene TRBV3-2) to TRBJ2-1, with D possibly matching TRBD2 (6 bases). This CDR3 contains 13 residues. CDR1 and CDR2 from the germline V gene are LGHDT and YNNKEL (reference sequence). V shed 1 base and J shed 10 bases, with 11 bases lying between them. The CDR3 nucleotides are TGTGCCAGCAGCCAAGGACTAGGGTTAGAGCAGTTCTTC. Translated: CASSQGLGLEQFF.

The genes are TRBV14 and TRBJ2-5; TRBD2 matches at 7 bases. The germline CDR1 and CDR2 sequences are SGHDN and FVKESK. The CDR3 spans 12 residues. V trimming: 4 bases; J trimming: 5 bases; junction bases outside the gene matches: 1. This CDR3 reads CASSRLAETQYF. In DNA, the CDR3 is TGTGCCAGCAGCCGACTAGCCGAGACCCAGTACTTC.